The next 10 T cell receptor beta chains were all read from a single sample in a study of patients and donors after allogeneic stem cell transplantation. In TCRdb, the RT-PCR reads were re-called with MiXCR into one record per CDR3 protein. The data contain around 150,000 distinct CDR3 sequences, over 25% of them singletons. Material for sequencing was blood, either unsorted or a sorted T cell fraction (not recorded which). These receptors all come from a human donor who was either an allogeneic HSCT recipient or a stem cell or donor lymphocyte infusion donor (not recorded which). It is not recorded whose cells these are; they may come from a transplant donor.

The V and J genes are TRBV3-1 and TRBJ1-1; D is unresolved. V was clipped by 0 bases and J by 0 bases, with 8 bases between them. This CDR3 has 15 amino acids. CDR1 and CDR2 (germline): LGHDT, YNNKEL (reference sequence). CDR3: CASSQDVDLNTEAFF. CDR3 nucleotide sequence: TGTGCCAGCAGCCAAGATGTCGATCTGAACACTGAAGCTTTCTTT.

This clonotype was counted at least ten times. The chain joins TRBV6-5 to TRBJ1-1; tentative D call: TRBD1 (5 bases). Germline V gives CDR1 MNHEY, CDR2 SVGAGI. This CDR3 is built from 13 residues. Trimming stripped 4 bases from V and 10 bases from J, with 16 bases between. CDR3 in DNA: TGTGCCAGCAGTTCTGAGGACCCAAGGGGAGCTTTCTTT. Protein: CASSSEDPRGAFF.

In its sample, this clonotype was seen many times. The chain has TRBV7-6 and TRBJ1-6; possibly TRBD1 for D (6 bases). This CDR3 comprises 14 residues. V lost 1 base to trimming and J lost 8 bases, with 9 bases between them. From germline, CDR1 is SGHVS and CDR2 FNYEAQ. The CDR3 DNA reads as TGTGCCAGCAGCTTAGGACAGGTGTATTCACCCCTCCACTTT. Protein: CASSLGQVYSPLHF.

The V call is TRBV29-1, the J call TRBJ2-1; D uncertain. Germline lookup yields CDR1 SQVTM and CDR2 ANQGSEA. Trimming took 0 bases from V and 8 from J, leaving 8 bases between them. This CDR3 contains 12 residues. Here the CDR3 DNA reads TGCAGCGTTGAAGACACCTTCCATGAGCAGTTCTTC. Translation: CSVEDTFHEQFF.

The V and J genes are TRBV27 and TRBJ1-3; unclear D gene. Germline V gives CDR1 MNHEY, CDR2 SMNVEV (reference sequence). The CDR3 runs to 13 residues. Trimming shortened V by 8 bases and J by 2 bases, and 10 bases separated the two germline ends. The DNA of the CDR3 is TGTGCCAGCGCGGGGATGGCTGGAAACACCATATATTTT. Protein: CASAGMAGNTIYF.

CDR3 sequence (DNA): TGCGCCAGCAGTGAAGGGGGAAGGGGTGAAGCTTTCTTT. Residues: CASSEGGRGEAFF. The rearrangement joins TRBV10-1 to TRBJ1-1; the D gene is possibly TRBD1 (6 bases). The ends were cut back, 3 bases at V and 7 bases at J, with 12 bases in the middle. Germline V gives CDR1 WNHNN, CDR2 SYGVQD (reference sequence). The CDR3 sequence is 13 residues long.

There are a few counts of this clonotype. An end of the junction does not agree with germline; a read error may underlie this. The chain couples TRBV12-3 or TRBV12-4 to TRBJ2-7; TRBD2 matches at 9 bases. This CDR3 is 12 amino acids long. The CDR3 sequence is CASSLGTSARDF. The CDR3 nucleotides read TGTGCCAGCAGTTTAGGGACTAGCGCCCGGGACTTC.

The rearrangement links TRBV2 to TRBJ1-1, with TRBD1 matching over 9 bases. Germline V lookup: CDR1 SNHLY, CDR2 FYNNEI. CDR3 length: 14 amino acids. The V segment lost 8 bases and the J segment 1 base; nucleotides outside the gene matches: 5. CDR3 DNA: TGTGCCAGCGGCCTGGGACAGGGGAACACTGAAGCTTTCTTT. Translation: CASGLGQGNTEAFF.

J is TRBJ2-7 and V is TRBV29-1; tentative D call: TRBD1 (5 bases). V lost 6 bases and J 4 bases, leaving 16 bases between the germline ends. CDR3 length: 13 amino acids. The germline gives CDR1 SQVTM, CDR2 ANQGSEA. DNA of the CDR3: TGCAGCGTAGCAAGAGACAGACTTTACGAGCAGTACTTC. Encoded protein: CSVARDRLYEQYF.

This clonotype turned up a few times. The chain combines TRBV10-3 with TRBJ1-1, with TRBD1 as a possible D gene (6 bases). CDR3 size: 14 residues. Between the trimmed V and J ends, which lost 3 bases and 1 base, there was a span of 9 bases. Germline loops: CDR1 ENHRY, CDR2 SYGVKD. This CDR3 is CAISDPGANTEAFF. CDR3 coding DNA: TGTGCCATCAGTGACCCGGGGGCGAACACTGAAGCTTTCTTT.